This T cell receptor beta chain was obtained from a study of cytomegalovirus exposure and HLA in healthy donors. On the study more broadly: Around 77 million unique TCRs from HLA-typed donors made up an early data release.

PCR involved 60 Vbeta and 13 Jbeta primers. TCRdb's table, derived via immunoSEQ multiplex PCR, lists solely in-frame clones and lacks some. This table has about 130,000 clones, approximately 60% appearing once. This CDR3 spans 14 amino acids. Germline loops: CDR1 MDHEN, CDR2 SYDVKM. Trimming took 4 bases from V and 7 from J, leaving 17 bases between them. Study-wide results and caveats: According to an earlier analysis, most TCR beta V segments yielded productive rearrangements about 87% or about 30% of the time. The study had only CMV serostatus as immune exposure information. With later analysis, a missense DCLRE1C variant became linked to TCR beta V- and J-gene trimming.

This clone turned up a few times. Its antigen is still unknown. The chain joins TRBV28 to TRBJ2-7; weak D call: TRBD1 (6 bases). This TCR was sampled from a human donor in good health. Sample: PBMCs. CDR3 region: CASSSGTRVGEQYF. The CDR3 DNA reads as TGTGCCAGCAGTTCCGGGACAAGGGTAGGAGAGCAGTACTTC.